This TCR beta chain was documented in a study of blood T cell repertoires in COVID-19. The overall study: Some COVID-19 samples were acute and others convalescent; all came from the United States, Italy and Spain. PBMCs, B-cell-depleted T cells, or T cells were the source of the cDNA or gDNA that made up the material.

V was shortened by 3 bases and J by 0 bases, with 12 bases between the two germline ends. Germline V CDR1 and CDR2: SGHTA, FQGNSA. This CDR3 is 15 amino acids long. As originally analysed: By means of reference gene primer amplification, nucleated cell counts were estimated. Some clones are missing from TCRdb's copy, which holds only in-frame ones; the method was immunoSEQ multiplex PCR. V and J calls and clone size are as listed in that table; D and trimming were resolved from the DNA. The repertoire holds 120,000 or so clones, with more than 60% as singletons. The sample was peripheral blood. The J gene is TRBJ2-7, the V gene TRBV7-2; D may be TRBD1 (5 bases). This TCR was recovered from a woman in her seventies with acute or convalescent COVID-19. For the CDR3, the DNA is TGTGCCAGCAGCTTCGGGCAGGGAAGCTCCTACGAGCAGTACTTC. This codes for CASSFGQGSSYEQYF.